Listed below are T cell receptor beta chains from one sample, sequenced in a study of T cells in Graves' hyperthyroidism and ophthalmopathy. Via MiXCR, TCRdb re-called the multiplex PCR reads, giving one row per CDR3 protein. This table has 350,000 to 400,000 distinct CDR3 sequences, 15% to 20% appearing once. Sequencing was done on a sample of blood. Source of these receptors: a young woman with Graves' hyperthyroidism. Each CDR3 is given with its conserved first and last residue.

TRBV20-1,TRBJ1-1,CSAGGQGAEAFF
TRBV5-1,TRBJ2-5,CASSAGGPRQETQYF
TRBV3-1,TRBJ1-2,CASSGRDRAIYGYTF
TRBV25-1,TRBJ2-7,CASSGGVTPGYEQYF
TRBV10-3,TRBJ1-2,CAISERAEGSYGYTF
TRBV12-3/TRBV12-4,TRBJ2-2,CASSFPSPWQGDGELFF
TRBV11-1,TRBJ1-1,CASSLARDIYMNTEAFF
TRBV6-4,TRBJ1-5,CASQGGTGHWSNQPQHF
TRBV6-1,TRBJ2-2,CASSRTGMGGTGELFF
TRBV12-3/TRBV12-4,TRBJ1-2,CASRGTGLGNYGYTF
TRBV12-3/TRBV12-4,TRBJ2-7,CASSLPQGTYEQYF
TRBV28,TRBJ1-5,CASRTGWHHRAQHF
TRBV29-1,TRBJ1-2,CSVITVSSNYGYTF
TRBV6-1,TRBJ1-2,CASSGPGPNYGYTF
TRBV18,TRBJ1-1,CASSWDRTMNTEAFF
TRBV20-1,TRBJ1-1,CSARDPRGAEAFF
TRBV11-2,TRBJ2-5,CASSLGPAGSEETQYF
TRBV3-1,TRBJ2-4,CASSPPTGVAKNIQYF
TRBV20-1,TRBJ2-3,CSALTLAGGSDTQYF
TRBV11-2,TRBJ2-7,CASSLVRGSEQYF
TRBV11-1,TRBJ2-5,CASQSPSPQVQVETQYF
TRBV4-1,TRBJ2-4,CASSQVFGSAKNIQYF
TRBV7-9,TRBJ2-5,CASSLSGGGFETQYF
TRBV24-1,TRBJ2-5,CATRRGSQETQYF
TRBV28,TRBJ2-4,CASSPPGTTSVEYF
TRBV6-5,TRBJ2-7,CASSYSRVGYEQCF
TRBV2,TRBJ1-5,CASSSWGERQPQHF
TRBV6-1,TRBJ2-7,CASRRPGQGLRCEQYF
TRBV29-1,TRBJ2-5,CSVGSGTVGGETQYF
TRBV10-2,TRBJ1-1,CASSESRDTEAFF
TRBV12-3/TRBV12-4,TRBJ1-5,CASSFHERNQPQHF